This TCR beta chain originates from a study of T-cell reconstitution after alpha-beta-depleted transplantation in children (dated by TCRdb to the mid-2010s). Some background on the complete study: T-cell immune reconstitution after TCRalphabeta/CD19-depleted allogeneic hematopoietic cell transplantation in children was quantitatively tracked in the study by means of TCR repertoire profiling.

Receptor libraries were prepared by PCR. The sequencer was an Illumina HiSeq 2500. TCR library preparation used molecular barcoding, with unique molecular identifiers applied to normalize quantification of the TCRbeta repertoire. Starting from the raw public reads, TCRdb applied fastp trimming at Q25, assembled clones with MiXCR and retained in-frame beta chains. Rows are combined by CDR3 protein, so each entry shows the most common genes and DNA. The sample contains 190,000 or so distinct CDR3 sequences, approximately 6.8% of them found a single time. The top ten clonotypes cover 3% of the sample. Turning to this clonotype: This clone's antigen is unknown. Base qualities were left out, and no much larger clone turns up one base away.

The germline V gene (reference sequence) supplies CDR1 GTSNPN and CDR2 SVGIG. The CDR3 spans 14 residues, from the cysteine through the phenylalanine. Left in the record is the CDR3 DNA by itself, 42 bases read in frame from the first base. A distance of 13 bases separates the germline ends of V and J, which lose 1 base and 4 bases respectively. This TCR came from a human donor who donated a stem cell graft to a child with Wiskott-Aldrich syndrome. Recombination linked TRBV30 to TRBJ1-2, with the D gene uncertain. Sequenced here: PBMCs from the stem cell graft donor, sampled from the stem cell graft. The DNA reads TGTGCCTGGAGTGGAAGTCCCCAGGCCTATGGCTACACCTTC. The translation is CAWSGSPQAYGYTF.